The source of this T cell receptor (beta chain) is a study of PD-1 blockade in classical Hodgkin lymphoma. Time point reported: cycle 4 day 1 (C4D1), after 6 weeks of nivolumab. Relapses following autologous stem cell transplantation were seen in all patients, with brentuximab vedotin exposure varying. Thawed PBMCs underwent magnetic negative selection to yield purified CD4+ T cells. Best responses were complete response, partial response or progressive disease. V was cut by 2 bases and J by 7 bases, with 2 bases left in between. CDR1 MNHNS and CDR2 SASEGT come from the germline V gene. CDR3 length: 10 amino acids. Method: immunoSEQ multiplex PCR; TCRdb's copy keeps in-frame clones and lacks some. The sample shows fewer than 20,000 clones, 65% to 85% of them seen only once.

V and J are TRBV6-1 and TRBJ2-5; no clear D. The clonotype was recovered from a human donor with classical Hodgkin lymphoma. The sample in question was CD4+ T cells from blood, obtained before the fourth cycle of nivolumab. The CDR3 here is CASSEWTQYF. The CDR3 nucleotides are TGTGCCAGCAGTGAATGGACCCAGTACTTC.